This TCR beta chain came from a study of graft-versus-host responses after intestinal transplantation. Study details: Induction using anti-thymocyte globulin, followed by tacrolimus and steroids for two to four years, was given to all recipients. Findings and caveats of the study: GvH clones surfaced in recipient marrow, some emerging earlier in ileum or blood.

This CDR3 region has 14 residues. In germline, CDR1 is SGDLS, CDR2 YYNGEE. Trimming pared 5 bases from V and 0 bases from J, leaving 12 bases between. This clone has just a few counts. What it recognizes is unknown. Data came from immunoSEQ multiplex PCR; TCRdb stores just in-frame clones and leaves some out. The repertoire holds over 70,000 clones, with 75% to 90% as singletons. The receptor was isolated from a human donor who received an intestinal transplant. The source material was unstimulated CD8+ T cells sorted from spleen or lymph node cells, sampled before intestinal transplant. This chain connects TRBV9 to TRBJ2-7; the D call may be TRBD1 or TRBD2 (5 bases each). CDR3 amino acids: CASSPRDVSYEQYF. The CDR3 region has the DNA TGTGCCAGCAGTCCCCGGGACGTCTCCTACGAGCAGTACTTC.